The 28 T cell receptor beta chains in this list originate from one sample, sequenced in a study of cytomegalovirus exposure and HLA in healthy donors. PCR was performed using 60 Vbeta and 13 Jbeta primers. Clones were sequenced by immunoSEQ multiplex PCR, and TCRdb holds only the in-frame ones, with some missing. Seen here are around 150,000 clones, more than 75% observed once, and the top ten hold more than 0.9%. Sequencing used PBMCs. These receptors were taken from a girl aged 2 to 9 in good health and CMV-seropositive.

The rearrangement joins TRBV6-4 to TRBJ2-2, with D possibly being TRBD2 (6 bases). The CDR3 has 14 amino acids. Looked up from germline, CDR1 is MRHNA and CDR2 is SNTAGT. V gave up 6 bases and J gave up 5 bases, with 13 bases separating them. CDR3 loop: CASSDSGETGELFF. The CDR3 DNA sequence: TGTGCCAGCAGCGATTCGGGGGAGACCGGGGAGCTGTTTTTT.

The J gene is TRBJ1-2, the V gene TRBV9; 7 nucleotides match TRBD1. This CDR3 is 18 amino acids long. Germline-derived CDR1 and CDR2 are SGDLS and YYNGEE. The trim removed 0 bases at V and 8 bases at J, leaving 19 bases unmatched. The CDR3 region is CASSVATAGGQELGGYTF. For the CDR3, the DNA is TGTGCCAGCAGCGTAGCTACGGCAGGAGGACAGGAGCTTGGAGGCTACACCTTC. The full variable domain, with the rest looked up from reference TRBV9 and TRBJ1-2, is DSGVTQTPKHLITATGQRVTLRCSPRSGDLSVYWYQQSLDQGLQFLIQYYNGEERAKGNILERFSAQQFPDLHSELNLSSLELGDSALYFCASSVATAGGQELGGYTFGSGTRLTVV.

This clone has more than one count but fewer than ten. The gene calls are TRBV20-1 and TRBJ1-2; 7 nucleotides agree with TRBD1. Germline V gene data show CDR1 as DFQATT and CDR2 as SNEGSKA (reference sequence). This CDR3 has 11 amino acids. CDR3 nucleotide sequence: TGCAGCGTACAAACAGGGGTCGGCTACACCTTC. Translation gives CSVQTGVGYTF.

V gene TRBV7-9 combines with J gene TRBJ2-5, with 7 bases aligning to TRBD1. V shed 6 bases, J shed 0 bases, and the junction held 10 bases outside the gene matches. Germline V CDR1 and CDR2: SEHNR, FQNEAQ (reference sequence). The CDR3 sequence is 16 residues long. The chain's CDR3 is CASRGTGVPYQETQYF. The DNA of the CDR3 is TGTGCCAGCAGGGGAACAGGGGTCCCCTACCAAGAGACCCAGTACTTC.

The gene calls are TRBV30 and TRBJ1-2, with a tentative D call TRBD1 (6 bases). The CDR3 is 13 residues long. CDR1 and CDR2 from the germline V gene are GTSNPN and SVGIG (reference sequence). Trimming pared 0 bases from V and 8 bases from J, leaving 13 bases between. The chain's CDR3 is CAWSVSTGQGYTF. As DNA, the CDR3 is TGTGCCTGGAGTGTGAGCACAGGGCAGGGCTACACCTTC.

V usage is TRBV2 and J usage is TRBJ2-6; 8 bases map to TRBD2. J gave up 0 bases and V 7 bases, and 11 bases lay outside the gene matches. Germline V gene lookup returns CDR1 SNHLY and CDR2 FYNNEI. The CDR3 loop spans 18 amino acids. CDR3 region: CASIRVAGGYSGANVLTF. In nucleotides, the CDR3 is TGTGCCAGCATCCGGGTGGCGGGGGGTTACTCTGGGGCCAACGTCCTGACTTTC.

The chain is built from TRBV6-1 and TRBJ1-3; D gene uncertain. The CDR3 covers 17 residues. Germline CDR1 reads MNHNS; CDR2 reads SASEGT. Trimming left V 4 bases short and J 0 bases short, with 16 bases between. CDR3 loop: CASSAIPIMSSGNTIYF. CDR3 DNA: TGTGCCAGCAGTGCCATTCCTATTATGAGCTCTGGAAACACCATATATTTT.

This clone appeared once. The CDR3 sequence is CASSPPAVQTETQYF. Written as DNA, the CDR3 is TGTGCCAGCTCACCACCAGCGGTGCAGACAGAGACCCAGTACTTC. The chain links TRBV18 to TRBJ2-5; possible D gene TRBD2, 5 bases. With 0 bases removed from V and 4 bases from J, the gap between germline ends came to 12 bases. In germline, CDR1 is KGHSH, CDR2 LQKENI. The CDR3 loop spans 15 amino acids.

V gene TRBV27 combines with J gene TRBJ2-3; D might be TRBD2 (6 bases). Germline V CDR1 and CDR2: MNHEY, SMNVEV (reference sequence). This CDR3 comprises 15 residues. The V end lost 4 bases, the J end lost 1 base, and 12 bases lay between the germline ends. CDR3 loop: CASSSLATGTDTQYF. The DNA for the CDR3 is TGTGCCAGCAGTTCTCTAGCGACAGGCACAGATACGCAGTATTTT.

The rearrangement joins TRBV9 to TRBJ1-2, with TRBD1 as a possible D gene (6 bases). Germline V CDR1 and CDR2: SGDLS, YYNGEE. The CDR3 totals 15 residues. V was shortened by 3 bases and J by 7 bases, with 19 bases between the two germline ends. This CDR3 reads CASSANLQGAGGYTF. As DNA, the CDR3 is TGTGCCAGCAGCGCCAACTTACAGGGCGCTGGTGGCTACACCTTC.

The chain recombines TRBV6-1 with TRBJ1-2; weak D call: TRBD1 (6 bases). The CDR3 has 15 amino acids. Trimming shortened V by 5 bases and J by 8 bases, and 21 bases separated the two germline ends. Germline values: CDR1 MNHNS, CDR2 SASEGT. The CDR3 DNA reads TGTGCCAGCAGTTTACAGGGTAGGAAAGGATACGGCTACACCTTC. This encodes CASSLQGRKGYGYTF.

The CDR3 region is CAQRGVYGYTF. In nucleotides, the CDR3 is TGTGCCCAAAGAGGCGTTTATGGCTACACCTTC. The chain recombines TRBV2 with TRBJ1-2; D ambiguous. CDR1 and CDR2 (germline): SNHLY, FYNNEI. V was cut by 11 bases and J by 5 bases, with 12 bases left in between. The CDR3 length is 11 residues.

This chain links TRBV6-1 with TRBJ2-5; TRBD2 agrees at 9 bases. V was pared by 3 bases and J by 0 bases, with 8 bases of the junction left unmatched. Germline-derived CDR1 and CDR2 are MNHNS and SASEGT. The CDR3 is 17 residues long. This chain's CDR3 is CASSEVSGSPYQETQYF. CDR3 DNA sequence: TGTGCCAGCAGTGAGGTTAGCGGGAGCCCGTACCAAGAGACCCAGTACTTC.

This clone has a single count. The CDR3 sequence is CASTENWTPERQYF. As DNA, the CDR3 is TGTGCCAGCACCGAAAATTGGACTCCCGAGAGGCAGTACTTC. The chain uses TRBV6-1 and TRBJ2-7, with D possibly matching TRBD2 (5 bases). Germline V gives CDR1 MNHNS, CDR2 SASEGT. Deletions cut 7 bases from V and 9 bases from J, with 22 bases between. The CDR3 runs 14 residues.

The chain recombines TRBV4-1 with TRBJ2-7; D perhaps matches TRBD1 (6 bases). Germline CDR1 and CDR2: MGHRA and YSYEKL. V shed 5 bases and J shed 9 bases, with 20 bases lying between them. The length of the CDR3 is 14 residues. CDR3 region: CASSTTGMGSRQYF. Written as DNA, the CDR3 is TGCGCCAGCAGCACGACAGGAATGGGATCGCGGCAGTACTTC.

V gene TRBV7-8 combines with J gene TRBJ1-3; tentative D call: TRBD1 (6 bases). V lost 3 bases and J lost 4, with 13 bases in between. CDR3 length: 15 amino acids. Germline CDR1 reads SGHVS; CDR2 reads FQNEAQ. CDR3 nucleotide sequence: TGTGCCAGCAGCTTTCTCGGGGGGCAGGGAAACACCATATATTTT. Translating it yields CASSFLGGQGNTIYF. The whole variable domain, filled in from reference TRBV7-8 and TRBJ1-3, reads GAGVSQSPRYKVAKRGQDVALRCDPISGHVSLFWYQQALGQGPEFLTYFQNEAQLDKSGLPSDRFFAERPEGSVSTLKIQRTQQEDSAVYLCASSFLGGQGNTIYFGEGSWLTVV.

The rearrangement links TRBV9 to TRBJ2-7; TRBD2 matches at 7 bases. Trimming took 0 bases from V and 2 from J; bases not matched to a gene: 5. CDR3 length: 15 amino acids. Germline loops: CDR1 SGDLS, CDR2 YYNGEE. The CDR3 sequence: CASSVAASGTYEQYF. The CDR3, as DNA: TGTGCCAGCAGCGTAGCCGCCAGCGGGACCTACGAGCAGTACTTC.

The chain is built from TRBV2 and TRBJ2-7, with 9 positions matching TRBD2. Germline V gives CDR1 SNHLY, CDR2 FYNNEI. This CDR3 comprises 14 residues. J gave up 0 bases and V 6 bases, and 3 bases lay outside the gene matches. In DNA form, the CDR3 reads TGTGCCAGCAGACTAGCGGGCTCCTCCTACGAGCAGTACTTC. Protein product: CASRLAGSSYEQYF.

The chain couples TRBV2 to TRBJ1-1, with D maybe TRBD1 (6 bases). The germline CDR1 and CDR2 sequences are SNHLY and FYNNEI. The ends were cut back, 3 bases at V and 4 bases at J, with 12 bases in the middle. This CDR3 has 14 residues. The DNA for the CDR3 is TGTGCCAGCAGTGACCCCGAAGGGGGCACTGAAGCTTTCTTT. Translated: CASSDPEGGTEAFF.

This rearrangement joins TRBV5-1 to TRBJ2-5; 10 bases fit TRBD1. There are 14 residues in the CDR3. CDR1 and CDR2 (germline): SGHRS, YFSETQ. V was clipped by 5 bases and J by 4 bases; unmatched bases: 5. The CDR3 here is CASRWGDRGETQYF. The CDR3 nucleotides read TGCGCCAGCAGGTGGGGGGACAGGGGAGAGACCCAGTACTTC.

Points on this clone: This specimen includes other DNA sequences encoding the same CDR3. The V and J genes are TRBV5-4 and TRBJ2-3, with 8 bases that match TRBD2. This CDR3 spans 15 amino acids. V shed 1 base and J 0 bases; nucleotides not matched to a gene: 1. The germline V gene has CDR1 SGHNT and CDR2 YYREEE (reference sequence). CDR3 amino acids: CASSLSSGSTDTQYF. CDR3 coding DNA: TGTGCCAGCAGCTTGTCTAGCGGGAGCACAGATACGCAGTATTTT.

The J gene is TRBJ2-7, the V gene TRBV2; no reliable D call. Trimming removed 7 bases from V and 9 bases from J, with 10 bases in between. Germline V gives CDR1 SNHLY, CDR2 FYNNEI. The CDR3 is made up of 10 amino acids. CDR3 sequence: CASTNPGQYF. Here the CDR3 DNA reads TGTGCCAGCACCAATCCCGGGCAGTACTTC.

This clone was counted only a few times. The chain employs TRBV6-6 and TRBJ2-7; perhaps TRBD2 as D (6 bases). The CDR3 extends over 14 amino acids. V gave up 0 bases and J gave up 5 bases, with 11 bases separating them. Germline CDR1 and CDR2: MNHNY and SVGAGI (reference sequence). The CDR3 here is CASSYSRGTNEQYF. The CDR3 bases are TGTGCCAGCAGTTACTCGCGGGGAACAAACGAGCAGTACTTC.

This clone appeared a single time. V usage is TRBV6-5 and J usage is TRBJ1-2, with a possible D match to TRBD1 (6 bases). The CDR3 is made up of 13 amino acids. The V end was cut by 6 bases, the J end by 4 bases, with 12 bases between. Germline values: CDR1 MNHEY, CDR2 SVGAGI. CDR3: CASSSDRSYGYTF. In nucleotides, the CDR3 is TGTGCCAGCAGCTCCGACAGGAGCTATGGCTACACCTTC.

The V call is TRBV28, the J call TRBJ1-1; a possible D gene is TRBD1 (5 bases). The germline V gene has CDR1 MDHEN and CDR2 SYDVKM. V lost 5 bases to trimming and J lost 1 base, with 8 bases between them. This CDR3 is 13 amino acids long. The chain's CDR3 is CASSADRNTEAFF. CDR3 sequence (DNA): TGTGCCAGCAGTGCCGACAGGAACACTGAAGCTTTCTTT.

The chain employs TRBV30 and TRBJ1-2, with D possibly matching TRBD1 (5 bases). The CDR3 runs 13 residues. Germline CDR1 reads GTSNPN; CDR2 reads SVGIG (reference sequence). The V gene lost 5 bases and the J gene lost 6 bases, with 16 bases spanning the gap. For the CDR3, the DNA is TGTGCCTGGTTCTCCGGGGGGTTGGATGGCTACACCTTC. It yields the protein CAWFSGGLDGYTF.

The V call is TRBV27, the J call TRBJ2-1; maybe TRBD2 (5 bases). V was clipped by 9 bases and J by 0 bases, with 15 bases between them. The CDR3 loop spans 15 amino acids. Germline-derived CDR1 and CDR2 are MNHEY and SMNVEV (reference sequence). In nucleotides, the CDR3 is TGTGCCAGTACTATTAGCGTCAGCTCCTACAATGAGCAGTTCTTC. It encodes CASTISVSSYNEQFF.

CDR3 DNA sequence: TGTGCCTGGAGTGAGGCAGGGTACTTGGGTGGCTACACCTTC. It yields the protein CAWSEAGYLGGYTF. The V gene is TRBV30, the J gene TRBJ1-2, with a possible D match to TRBD1 (5 bases). The CDR3 loop spans 14 amino acids. Trimming removed 1 base at V and 7 bases at J, with 16 bases between. CDR1 and CDR2 from the germline V gene are GTSNPN and SVGIG (reference sequence).